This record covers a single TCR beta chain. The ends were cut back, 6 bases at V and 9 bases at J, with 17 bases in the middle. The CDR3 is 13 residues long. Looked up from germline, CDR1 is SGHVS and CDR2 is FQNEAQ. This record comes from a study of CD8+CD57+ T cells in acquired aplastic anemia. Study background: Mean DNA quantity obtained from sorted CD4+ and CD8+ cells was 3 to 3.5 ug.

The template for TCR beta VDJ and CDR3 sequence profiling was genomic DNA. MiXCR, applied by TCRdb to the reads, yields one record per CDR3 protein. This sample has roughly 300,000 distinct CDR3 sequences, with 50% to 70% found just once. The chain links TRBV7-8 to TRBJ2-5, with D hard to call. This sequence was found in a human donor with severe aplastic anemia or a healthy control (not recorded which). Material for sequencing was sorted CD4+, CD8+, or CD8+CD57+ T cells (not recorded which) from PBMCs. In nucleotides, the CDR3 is TGTGCCAGCAGTCGAGATCCGATAGGACCCCAGTACTTC. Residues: CASSRDPIGPQYF.